This T cell receptor beta chain was documented in a study of blood T cell repertoires in COVID-19. Study summary: Samples taken during acute and convalescent COVID-19 were collected in the United States, Italy and Spain. Nucleic acid was either cDNA or gDNA, and it came from T cells, B-cell-depleted T cells, or PBMCs.

The CDR3 sequence is 16 residues long. Germline V gives CDR1 LGHDT, CDR2 YNNKEL (reference sequence). Germline trimming cut 6 bases from V and 3 bases from J; bases unmatched to any gene: 10. The authors' processing: How many nucleated cells were present was estimated from reference gene primer amplification. Assay used: immunoSEQ multiplex PCR; TCRdb lists only in-frame clones, some missing. The D gene and trimming were derived from the DNA, and the V and J assignments and clone size from that table. In the table there are about 88,000 clones, roughly 87% of which are singletons. The chain joins TRBV3-1 (or the pseudogene TRBV3-2) to TRBJ1-1, with TRBD1 matching over 10 bases. The source of this sequence is a male donor with acute or convalescent COVID-19. The sequencing sample was made of peripheral blood. CDR3 residues: CASRSKGQGQHTEAFF. The CDR3 nucleotides are TGTGCCAGCAGATCAAAGGGACAGGGGCAGCACACTGAAGCTTTCTTT.